The 24 T cell receptor beta chains below come from one sample, sequenced in a study of cytomegalovirus exposure and HLA in healthy donors. Primers for the PCR totalled 60 Vbeta and 13 Jbeta. Some clones are missing from TCRdb's copy, which holds only in-frame ones; the method was immunoSEQ multiplex PCR. The table includes 150,000 or so clones, around 80% detected once. The sequencing input was PBMCs. All receptors come from a woman between 50 and 59 years old in good health and CMV-seropositive.

In regard to this clone: The junction shows a germline mismatch at one end, possibly a read error. The V gene is TRBV7-9, the J gene TRBJ2-7; TRBD1 aligns across 7 bases. The CDR3 totals 14 residues. The germline V gene encodes CDR1 SEHNR and CDR2 FQNEAQ (reference sequence). The CDR3: CVSSLGTVSYEQYF. CDR3 nucleotides: TGTGTCAGCAGCTTAGGGACAGTTTCTTACGAGCAGTACTTC.

The rearrangement joins TRBV5-1 to TRBJ1-2; tentatively, D is TRBD1 (6 bases). In germline, CDR1 is SGHRS, CDR2 YFSETQ. This CDR3 spans 14 amino acids. The V end lost 4 bases, the J end lost 2 bases, and 12 bases lay between the germline ends. The CDR3 DNA follows: TGCGCCAGCAGCCCACAGGGTTTGAACTATGGCTACACCTTC. Protein sequence: CASSPQGLNYGYTF.

This chain links TRBV28 with TRBJ2-1; the D gene is possibly TRBD2 (6 bases). The germline V and J ends were trimmed by 2 bases and 7 bases, with 15 bases remaining between them. CDR1 and CDR2 (germline): MDHEN, SYDVKM. The CDR3 contains 15 residues. The chain's CDR3 is CASSLGGVKGNEQFF. DNA for the CDR3: TGTGCCAGCAGTTTAGGAGGGGTTAAGGGAAATGAGCAGTTCTTC. The full variable domain, rest sourced from reference TRBV28 and TRBJ2-1, is DVKVTQSSRYLVKRTGEKVFLECVQDMDHENMFWYRQDPGLGLRLIYFSYDVKMKEKGDIPEGYSVSREKKERFSLILESASTNQTSMYLCASSLGGVKGNEQFFGPGTRLTVL.

The chain uses TRBV4-1 and TRBJ1-1, with 7 bases lining up with TRBD1. This CDR3 contains 16 residues. In germline, CDR1 is MGHRA, CDR2 YSYEKL. The J segment lost 0 bases and the V segment lost 3 bases, leaving 7 bases of the junction unmatched. CDR3 protein: CASSQAIGTVNTEAFF. The CDR3 nucleotides are TGCGCCAGCAGCCAGGCGATCGGGACAGTGAACACTGAAGCTTTCTTT.

The chain is built from TRBV5-6 and TRBJ2-5; 7 nucleotides match TRBD2. Trimming removed 1 base from V and 5 bases from J; junction bases left unmatched: 5. Germline assignment: CDR1 SGHDT and CDR2 YYEEEE. This CDR3 comprises 14 residues. The CDR3 protein is CASSLIGRGETQYF. The CDR3 bases are TGTGCCAGCAGCTTGATTGGGCGGGGGGAGACCCAGTACTTC.

The chain joins TRBV5-1 to TRBJ2-7; the match to TRBD2 covers 7 bases. This CDR3 is 11 amino acids long. Germline V gives CDR1 SGHRS, CDR2 YFSETQ. The junction had 7 bases not matched to a gene; V was cut back by 7 bases and J by 9 bases. The CDR3 is CASSGGEVQYF. The CDR3, as DNA: TGCGCCAGCTCTGGGGGGGAGGTGCAGTACTTC.

The J gene is TRBJ1-6, the V gene TRBV14, with TRBD1 as a possible D gene (6 bases). Germline lookup yields CDR1 SGHDN and CDR2 FVKESK. This CDR3 is built from 15 residues. V was shortened by 2 bases and J by 9 bases, with 14 bases between the two germline ends. The CDR3 is CASSQHRVLGSPLHF. The CDR3 DNA reads as TGTGCCAGCAGCCAACACAGGGTCTTAGGTTCACCCCTCCACTTT.

This chain links TRBV6-5 with TRBJ1-3; 7 positions match TRBD1. Germline assignment: CDR1 MNHEY and CDR2 SVGAGI. The V gene end was trimmed by 2 bases and the J gene end by 4 bases; junction bases not matched to a gene: 5. CDR3 length equals 15 residues. The CDR3, as DNA: TGTGCCAGCAGTTACGGCAGGGGGGTGGGAAACACCATATATTTT. Its protein product is CASSYGRGVGNTIYF.

The chain recombines TRBV4-3 with TRBJ2-7, with 9 bases identical to TRBD1. Germline-derived CDR1 and CDR2 are LGHNA and YSLEER. The J segment lost 4 bases and the V segment lost 4 bases, leaving 5 bases of the junction unmatched. The CDR3 covers 14 residues. Here the CDR3 reads CASSLGTGLYEQYF. The DNA of the CDR3 is TGCGCCAGCAGCCTGGGGACAGGGCTGTACGAGCAGTACTTC.

The rearrangement joins TRBV18 to TRBJ2-2, with 7 bases aligning to TRBD2. The J segment lost 2 bases and the V segment lost 4 bases, leaving 7 bases of the junction unmatched. Looked up from germline, CDR1 is KGHSH and CDR2 is LQKENI. The CDR3 totals 16 residues. The DNA for the CDR3 is TGTGCCAGCTCACTAGTCCTAGCGGAAAACACCGGGGAGCTGTTTTTT. Translation gives CASSLVLAENTGELFF.

The rearrangement joins TRBV27 to TRBJ1-4, with 7 bases identical to TRBD1. The CDR3 spans 13 residues. After removal of 6 bases from V and 8 bases from J, the junction contained 6 bases not matched to a gene. Germline CDR1 and CDR2: MNHEY and SMNVEV (reference sequence). Here the CDR3 DNA reads TGTGCCAGCAGAGGACAGGCAGTCGAAAAACTGTTTTTT. It encodes CASRGQAVEKLFF.

The V and J genes are TRBV2 and TRBJ2-6; the match to TRBD2 covers 12 bases. This CDR3 spans 16 amino acids. Germline-derived CDR1 and CDR2 are SNHLY and FYNNEI. J was trimmed by 4 bases and V by 6 bases; bases with no gene match: 4. Here the CDR3 DNA reads TGTGCCAGCAGGGGGACTAGCGGGTCGGGGGCCAACGTCCTGACTTTC. Translation: CASRGTSGSGANVLTF.

The chain links TRBV5-1 to TRBJ1-5; 10 nucleotides line up with TRBD1. Germline V gives CDR1 SGHRS, CDR2 YFSETQ. The CDR3 length is 17 residues. Losses at the gene ends were 3 bases for V and 6 bases for J; bases not matched to a gene: 12. The DNA for the CDR3 is TGCGCCAGCAGCTGGGGACCCGGGACAGGGGAAGGTCAGCCCCAGCATTTT. As protein: CASSWGPGTGEGQPQHF.

The chain carries TRBV6-5 and TRBJ1-1, with D unresolved. CDR1 and CDR2 from the germline V gene are MNHEY and SVGAGI. Trimming took 1 base from V and 4 from J, leaving 13 bases between them. The CDR3 sequence is 15 residues long. The CDR3 reads CASSYFLRSATEAFF. The CDR3 nucleotides read TGTGCCAGCAGTTACTTCCTCAGGTCGGCCACTGAAGCTTTCTTT.

The count of this clone is one. Here the CDR3 reads CASSQDWGTFNYGYTF. CDR3 DNA sequence: TGTGCCAGCAGCCAAGATTGGGGGACATTCAACTATGGCTACACCTTC. This chain joins TRBV4-2 and TRBJ1-2; possibly TRBD1 for D (6 bases). Germline-derived CDR1 and CDR2 are LGHNA and YNFKEQ. The V and J ends lost 0 bases and 2 bases respectively, with 13 bases between them. The CDR3 extends over 16 amino acids.

The CDR3 DNA reads as TGTGCCAGCAGTGCACCAGGGGCCGACTCAATCATCTATGGCTACACCTTC. Translated, it gives CASSAPGADSIIYGYTF. The rearrangement links TRBV2 to TRBJ1-2; the D gene is possibly TRBD1 (6 bases). Germline loops: CDR1 SNHLY, CDR2 FYNNEI. The CDR3 is 17 amino acids. Deletions cut 4 bases from V and 4 bases from J, with 22 bases between.

The rearrangement links TRBV7-2 to TRBJ2-7, with 16 bases lining up with TRBD2. J was trimmed by 2 bases and V by 5 bases; bases with no gene match: 9. The V gene's germline CDR1 is SGHTA and CDR2 FQGNSA. This CDR3 has 18 residues. CDR3 region: CASSPPGTSGRGAYEQYF. The DNA for the CDR3 is TGTGCCAGCAGCCCTCCGGGGACTAGCGGGAGGGGAGCCTACGAGCAGTACTTC.

The V call is TRBV6-6, the J call TRBJ1-1; 8 bases agree with TRBD1. Germline CDR1 and CDR2: MNHNY and SVGAGI (reference sequence). J was trimmed by 0 bases and V by 7 bases; bases with no gene match: 7. CDR3 length: 15 amino acids. DNA of the CDR3: TGTGCCAGCACCTCCGGGACAGGACTGAACACTGAAGCTTTCTTT. As protein: CASTSGTGLNTEAFF.

CDR3 loop: CASSRSGSGETQYF. Here the CDR3 DNA reads TGTGCCAGCAGCCGTAGCGGGAGCGGGGAGACCCAGTACTTC. V usage is TRBV5-4 and J usage is TRBJ2-5; 9 bases agree with TRBD2. CDR3 size: 14 residues. Per germline, CDR1 SGHNT and CDR2 YYREEE (reference sequence). J was trimmed by 5 bases and V by 4 bases; bases with no gene match: 6. Full variable domain (missing parts from reference TRBV5-4 and TRBJ2-5): ETGVTQSPTHLIKTRGQQVTLRCSSQSGHNTVSWYQQALGQGPQFIFQYYREEENGRGNFPPRFSGLQFPNYSSELNVNALELDDSALYLCASSRSGSGETQYFGPGTRLLVL.

This chain connects TRBV10-3 to TRBJ2-3; D is unclear. CDR3 length: 11 amino acids. V was clipped by 8 bases and J by 5 bases, with 8 bases between them. The V gene's germline CDR1 is ENHRY and CDR2 SYGVKD. The CDR3 reads CAIAREDTQYF. CDR3 coding DNA: TGTGCCATCGCAAGAGAAGATACGCAGTATTTT.

The rearrangement uses TRBV9 and TRBJ2-2; 8 bases are shared with TRBD2. Per germline, CDR1 SGDLS and CDR2 YYNGEE. The CDR3 has 15 amino acids. With 3 bases clipped from V and 0 bases from J, the junction kept 1 base outside the gene matches. The CDR3 reads CASSGGGSNTGELFF. As DNA, the CDR3 is TGTGCCAGCAGCGGCGGGGGGTCGAACACCGGGGAGCTGTTTTTT.

V is TRBV19 and J is TRBJ2-5; the match to TRBD1 covers 8 bases. Per germline, CDR1 LNHDA and CDR2 SQIVND (reference sequence). J lost 2 bases, V lost 5 bases, and 4 bases had no gene match. The CDR3 is 14 amino acids. CDR3: CASSRTGIQETQYF. Written as DNA, the CDR3 is TGTGCCAGTAGTCGGACAGGGATTCAAGAGACCCAGTACTTC.

The J gene is TRBJ1-2, the V gene TRBV7-9; 9 positions agree with TRBD1. From germline, CDR1 is SEHNR and CDR2 FQNEAQ (reference sequence). There are 14 residues in the CDR3. Trimming removed 3 bases from V and 1 base from J; junction bases left unmatched: 0. The CDR3 nucleotides read TGTGCCAGCAGCTTGACAGGGGGTAACTATGGCTACACCTTC. Encoded protein: CASSLTGGNYGYTF.

The chain joins TRBV10-2 to TRBJ2-3; D ambiguous. CDR1 and CDR2 from the germline V gene are WSHSY and SAAADI. With 1 base removed from V and 0 bases from J, the gap between germline ends came to 2 bases. The length of the CDR3 is 13 residues. DNA of the CDR3: TGCGCCAGCAGTGAGTTAAGCACAGATACGCAGTATTTT. This sequence encodes CASSELSTDTQYF.